This T cell receptor (beta chain) is drawn from a study of blood T cell repertoires in COVID-19. The wider study: Some COVID-19 samples were acute and others convalescent; all came from the United States, Italy and Spain. T cells, B-cell-depleted T cells, or PBMCs supplied cDNA or gDNA.

Germline V lookup: CDR1 SGHTA, CDR2 FQGTGA. This CDR3 comprises 15 residues. Germline trimming cut 3 bases from V and 6 bases from J; bases unmatched to any gene: 3. Under the authors' procedure: Amplification of reference gene primers provided the estimated nucleated cell counts. Produced via immunoSEQ multiplex PCR; TCRdb's table is partial and in-frame only. Clone size and V and J calls were adopted from that table, with D and trimming inferred from the DNA. The data hold more than 110,000 clones, with roughly 80% observed a single time. The clonotype was recovered from a woman aged 60-75 years with acute or convalescent COVID-19. The rearrangement uses TRBV7-3 and TRBJ2-1; TRBD2 matches 12 bases. Source material: peripheral blood. Here the CDR3 reads CASSFGLAGSNEQFF. CDR3 bases: TGTGCCAGCAGCTTTGGACTAGCGGGGAGCAATGAGCAGTTCTTC.